This T cell receptor beta chain was sequenced for a study of response to subunit inactivated influenza vaccine. Study outcomes and limitations: It was suggested by the authors that few new T cells are recruited by each seasonal influenza vaccination.

The CDR3 runs to 13 residues. Germline CDR1 is SGHTA and CDR2 is FQGNSA. V was pared by 1 base and J by 5 bases, with 7 bases between. Using its own MiXCR run on the RT-PCR reads, TCRdb lists one record per CDR3 protein. The table records hundreds of thousands of distinct CDR3 sequences, approximately 17% of them present only once. This clonotype has ten or more counts. Its antigen is unknown. This specimen consisted of PBMCs from blood, obtained around 5 days after vaccination. The clonotype comes from a man aged 45-65 years who received an inactivated influenza vaccine. The chain employs TRBV7-2 and TRBJ2-3; D unresolved. For the CDR3, the DNA is TGTGCCAGCAGCTTAGGTCTCATAGATACGCAGTATTTT. It codes for CASSLGLIDTQYF.